This record looks at one T cell receptor (beta chain) sequence and its context. The antigen is not known. These data originate in a study of shared clonotypes between healthy human individuals. Study-level points and caveats: Generation of non-shared clonotypes was less probable than generation of clonotypes shared by all four donors.

Sequenced by immunoSEQ multiplex PCR; TCRdb stores in-frame clones only, minus some. The repertoire consists of 2 million to 2.5 million clones, with approximately 96% occurring once and the leading ten covering about 0.13%. This CDR3 contains 13 residues. CDR1 is SGHTA, CDR2 FQGNSA, per germline. V was pared by 5 bases and J by 5 bases, with 1 base of the junction left unmatched. The rearrangement links TRBV7-2 to TRBJ1-5; 9 nucleotides line up with TRBD1. The sample comprised naive CD4+ T cells sorted from blood. As for subset: CD45RA+ positively selected. This TCR was recovered from a man younger than 30 in good health. CDR3 sequence: CASSRDRDQPQHF. CDR3 coding DNA: TGTGCCAGCAGCAGGGACAGGGATCAGCCCCAGCATTTT.